The TCR beta chain under discussion was sequenced for a study of T cell repertoires in cytomegalovirus infection. About the study: Matching HLA type and CMV infection were both indicated by public TCR beta signatures.

CDR3 length: 15 residues. The germline CDR1 and CDR2 sequences are ENHRY and SYGVKD. Trimming took off 0 bases at V and 2 bases at J, with 5 bases between the two ends. TCRdb re-called the reads with MiXCR, one entry per CDR3 protein. The repertoire has tens of thousands of distinct CDR3 sequences, 20% to 25% of them found once; the top ten carry roughly 80%. Findings and limits, study-wide: What dominated the ex vivo response were HLA-C-restricted CMV-specific TCR beta clonotypes.

This clonotype was seen at least ten times. Its matching antigen is unknown. This clonotype originated in a human donor in good health (CMV status not recorded). Some clones in this sample may be carry-over from other donors' samples. The rearrangement joins TRBV10-3 to TRBJ2-6; possibly TRBD1 or TRBD2 for D (5 bases each). What was sequenced was PBMCs, sequenced either directly or after in vitro stimulation (not recorded which). DNA of the CDR3: TGTGCCATCAGTGAGTCGGGGGCTGGGGCCAACGTCCTGACTTTC. As protein: CAISESGAGANVLTF.